What follows are 9 T cell receptor beta chains derived from one specimen sequenced in a study of T-cell reconstitution after alpha-beta-depleted transplantation in children. The TCRbeta library incorporated unique molecular identifiers. TCRdb called the PCR reads again in MiXCR, with one record for every CDR3 protein. The sample has about 360,000 distinct CDR3 sequences; 13% are singletons. Here the sequenced sample was PBMCs, taken from the stem cell graft. All receptors come from a human donor who donated a stem cell graft to a child with Fanconi anemia.

This clonotype was observed a few times. J is TRBJ1-1 and V is TRBV6-1, with TRBD1 matching over 9 bases. CDR1 is MNHNS, CDR2 SASEGT, per germline. J lost 2 bases, V lost 5 bases, and 6 bases had no gene match. This CDR3 has 15 residues. CDR3 residues: CASSKLTGGNTEAFF. The CDR3 DNA reads as TGTGCCAGCAGTAAGCTGACAGGGGGAAACACTGAAGCTTTCTTT.

This clonotype was recorded many times. The chain has TRBV10-3 and TRBJ1-1; D remains unclear. CDR1 is ENHRY, CDR2 SYGVKD, per germline. The CDR3 is 14 residues long. Trimming removed 5 bases from V and 2 bases from J, with 12 bases in between. The CDR3 DNA is TGTGCCATCAGTCGGACGGAAAAAAACACTGAAGCTTTCTTT. It is translated as CAISRTEKNTEAFF.

In this sample, this clonotype turned up many times. The chain is built from TRBV5-6 and TRBJ2-3; TRBD2 aligns across 9 bases. Germline V gene lookup returns CDR1 SGHDT and CDR2 YYEEEE. The trim removed 6 bases at V and 2 bases at J, leaving 7 bases unmatched. The CDR3 spans 15 residues. CDR3 in DNA: TGTGCCAGCACTCTTAGCGGGGGTCCCACAGATACGCAGTATTTT. The encoded protein is CASTLSGGPTDTQYF.

The chain employs TRBV6-1 and TRBJ2-1; the match to TRBD1 covers 8 bases. The germline V gene encodes CDR1 MNHNS and CDR2 SASEGT. The CDR3 has 14 amino acids. Trimming took 6 bases from V and 6 from J; bases not matched to a gene: 7. CDR3 in DNA: TGTGCCAGCAGCCCCGACAGGGGTGGCAATGAGCAGTTCTTC. This encodes CASSPDRGGNEQFF.

This clonotype was observed a few times. The rearrangement joins TRBV29-1 to TRBJ1-5; D is perhaps TRBD1 (5 bases). Germline assignment: CDR1 SQVTM and CDR2 ANQGSEA. The CDR3 is 14 residues long. V was pared by 4 bases and J by 1 base, with 11 bases between. In nucleotides, the CDR3 is TGCAGCGTTGCCGGTCCAGGGAGCAATCAGCCCCAGCATTTT. This codes for CSVAGPGSNQPQHF.

This clonotype was recorded a few times. The gene calls are TRBV4-1 and TRBJ2-5; D tentatively fits TRBD1 or TRBD2 (6 bases each). CDR1 MGHRA and CDR2 YSYEKL come from the germline V gene. This CDR3 contains 15 residues. The ends were cut back, 1 base at V and 3 bases at J, with 12 bases in the middle. The CDR3 DNA reads as TGCGCCAGCAGCCAAGTATCCGGGGGCGAAGAGACCCAGTACTTC. Translation: CASSQVSGGEETQYF.

V and J are TRBV30 and TRBJ1-3, with D possibly being TRBD1 (5 bases). The germline gives CDR1 GTSNPN, CDR2 SVGIG (reference sequence). The CDR3 has 15 residues. V was pared by 3 bases and J by 0 bases, with 12 bases between. The CDR3 DNA reads TGTGCCTGGAGACAGGTTCAAAGCTCTGGAAACACCATATATTTT. Amino acid sequence: CAWRQVQSSGNTIYF. The whole variable domain, filled in from reference TRBV30 and TRBJ1-3, reads SQTIHQWPATLVQPVGSPLSLECTVEGTSNPNLYWYRQAAGRGLQLLFYSVGIGQISSEVPQNLSASRPQDRQFILSSKKLLLSDSGFYLCAWRQVQSSGNTIYFGEGSWLTVV.

The sample holds a few counts of this clonotype. J is TRBJ2-3 and V is TRBV7-6, with 12 bases lining up with TRBD2. Germline trimming cut 6 bases from V and 5 bases from J; bases unmatched to any gene: 6. The CDR3 length is 15 residues. The germline gives CDR1 SGHVS, CDR2 FNYEAQ. The CDR3 loop reads CASSLLAGGRDTQYF. The CDR3 DNA reads as TGTGCCAGCAGTTTACTAGCGGGGGGCAGAGATACGCAGTATTTT.

The CDR3 coding sequence is TGTGCCACCAGCAGACCGAGGGAGACCCAGTACTTC. Amino acid sequence: CATSRPRETQYF. The rearrangement joins TRBV15 to TRBJ2-5; the D is unclear. Trimming stripped 2 bases from V and 5 bases from J, with 6 bases between. This CDR3 spans 12 amino acids. In germline, CDR1 is LNHNV, CDR2 YYDKDF (reference sequence). The full variable domain, rest sourced from reference TRBV15 and TRBJ2-5, is DAMVIQNPRYQVTQFGKPVTLSCSQTLNHNVMYWYQQKSSQAPKLLFHYYDKDFNNEADTPDNFQSRRPNTSFCFLDIRSPGLGDTAMYLCATSRPRETQYFGPGTRLLVL.